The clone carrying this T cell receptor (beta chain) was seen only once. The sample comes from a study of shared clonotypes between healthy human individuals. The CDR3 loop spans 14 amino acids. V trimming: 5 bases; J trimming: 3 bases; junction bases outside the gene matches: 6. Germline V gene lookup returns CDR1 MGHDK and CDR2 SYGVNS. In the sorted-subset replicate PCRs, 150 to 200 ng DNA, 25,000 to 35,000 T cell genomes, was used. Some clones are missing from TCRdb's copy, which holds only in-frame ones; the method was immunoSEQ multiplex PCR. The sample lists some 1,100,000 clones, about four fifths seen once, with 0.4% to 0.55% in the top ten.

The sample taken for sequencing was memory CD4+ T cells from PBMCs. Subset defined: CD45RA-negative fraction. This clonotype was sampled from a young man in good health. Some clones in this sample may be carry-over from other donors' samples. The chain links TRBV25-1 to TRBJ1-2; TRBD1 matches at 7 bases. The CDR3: CASSYLDRDYGYTF. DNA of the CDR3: TGTGCCAGCAGTTACCTCGACAGGGACTATGGCTACACCTTC.